These T cell receptor beta chains were read from a single sample in a study of cytomegalovirus exposure and HLA in healthy donors. Profiled with immunoSEQ multiplex PCR; TCRdb holds only in-frame clones, not every one. The sample's table shows fewer than 40,000 clones. Sequenced input: PBMCs. These receptor sequences come from a woman aged 40 to 50 in good health and CMV-seropositive. The CDR3 runs from the conserved cysteine through the conserved F or W. A D gene is named only where the DNA matches it firmly.

V gene: TRBV5-3
D gene: TRBD1
J gene: TRBJ1-5
CDR3 protein: CARSSWTGVSNQPQHF
CDR3 DNA: TGTGCCAGAAGCAGCTGGACAGGGGTTAGCAATCAGCCCCAGCATTTT

V gene: TRBV7-9
D gene: TRBD1
J gene: TRBJ1-4
CDR3 protein: CASSLRDSSNEKLFF
CDR3 DNA: TGCGCCAGCAGCTTGCGGGACAGCTCTAATGAAAAACTGTTTTTT

V gene: TRBV5-1
D gene: TRBD2
J gene: TRBJ2-7
CDR3 protein: CASSLAGTSGEQYF
CDR3 DNA: TGCGCCAGCAGCTTGGCCGGGACTAGTGGCGAGCAGTACTTC

V gene: TRBV30
D gene: -
J gene: TRBJ2-6
CDR3 protein: CAWTGGVASSGANVLTF
CDR3 DNA: TGTGCCTGGACTGGAGGGGTTGCCAGCTCTGGGGCCAACGTCCTGACTTTC

V gene: TRBV25-1
D gene: TRBD2
J gene: TRBJ2-1
CDR3 protein: CASSERGSYNEQFF
CDR3 DNA: TGTGCCAGCAGTGAGCGGGGGTCCTACAATGAGCAGTTCTTC

V gene: TRBV11-1
D gene: TRBD2
J gene: TRBJ2-1
CDR3 protein: CASSLRGTSGRAESNEQFF
CDR3 DNA: TGTGCCAGCAGCTTACGAGGGACTAGCGGGAGGGCAGAAAGCAATGAGCAGTTCTTC

V gene: TRBV5-4
D gene: TRBD1
J gene: TRBJ1-1
CDR3 protein: CASSLGGTGRTEAFF
CDR3 DNA: TGTGCCAGCAGCTTGGGCGGGACAGGGAGGACTGAAGCTTTCTTT

V gene: TRBV9
D gene: -
J gene: TRBJ1-2
CDR3 protein: CASSVEDRRGYTF
CDR3 DNA: TGTGCCAGCAGCGTAGAAGACAGGAGGGGCTACACCTTC

V gene: TRBV7-9
D gene: TRBD1
J gene: TRBJ2-7
CDR3 protein: CASSWGQGIGEQYF
CDR3 DNA: TGTGCCAGCAGCTGGGGACAGGGAATTGGCGAGCAGTACTTC

V gene: TRBV28
D gene: -
J gene: TRBJ2-7
CDR3 protein: CASSLSHEQYF
CDR3 DNA: TGTGCCAGCAGTTTAAGCCACGAGCAGTACTTC

V gene: TRBV19
D gene: -
J gene: TRBJ2-3
CDR3 protein: CASSIGYPTDSTDTQYF
CDR3 DNA: TGTGCCAGTAGTATAGGCTACCCTACAGATAGCACAGATACGCAGTATTTT

V gene: TRBV6-6
D gene: -
J gene: TRBJ2-3
CDR3 protein: CASSSLGQRTYF
CDR3 DNA: TGTGCCAGCAGTAGCCTCGGACAGAGAACGTATTTT

V gene: TRBV7-9
D gene: TRBD2
J gene: TRBJ2-7
CDR3 protein: CASSLLRLTSTYEQYF
CDR3 DNA: TGTGCCAGCAGCTTATTGAGGCTGACTAGCACCTACGAGCAGTACTTC

V gene: TRBV9
D gene: TRBD1
J gene: TRBJ1-5
CDR3 protein: CASSAGQGGGQPQHF
CDR3 DNA: TGTGCCAGCAGCGCGGGACAGGGAGGGGGGCAGCCCCAGCATTTT

V gene: TRBV28
D gene: -
J gene: TRBJ1-4
CDR3 protein: CASSLSGGILGEKLFF
CDR3 DNA: TGTGCCAGCAGTTTATCGGGGGGCATCTTGGGAGAAAAACTGTTTTTT

V gene: TRBV5-4
D gene: TRBD2
J gene: TRBJ2-5
CDR3 protein: CASTREPGLIQETQYF
CDR3 DNA: TGTGCCAGCACCCGGGAGCCGGGACTAATACAAGAGACCCAGTACTTC

V gene: TRBV9
D gene: TRBD2
J gene: TRBJ2-7
CDR3 protein: CASSGSGNYEQYF
CDR3 DNA: TGTGCCAGCAGCGGTAGCGGGAACTACGAGCAGTACTTC

V gene: TRBV6-1
D gene: TRBD2
J gene: TRBJ2-3
CDR3 protein: CASSVTSGGANTDTQYF
CDR3 DNA: TGTGCCAGCAGTGTTACTAGCGGGGGGGCAAACACAGATACGCAGTATTTT

V gene: TRBV18
D gene: TRBD1
J gene: TRBJ1-1
CDR3 protein: CASSPGQGIVHTEAFF
CDR3 DNA: TGTGCCAGCTCCCCGGGACAGGGAATCGTTCATACTGAAGCTTTCTTT

V gene: TRBV10-3
D gene: TRBD2
J gene: TRBJ2-3
CDR3 protein: CAISAGSGGTDTQYF
CDR3 DNA: TGTGCCATCAGTGCTGGTAGCGGGGGCACAGATACGCAGTATTTT

V gene: TRBV19
D gene: TRBD1
J gene: TRBJ1-2
CDR3 protein: CASTPGQTDYGYTF
CDR3 DNA: TGTGCCAGTACCCCGGGACAGACGGACTATGGCTACACCTTC

V gene: TRBV19
D gene: -
J gene: TRBJ2-7
CDR3 protein: CASSPSLAYEQYF
CDR3 DNA: TGTGCCAGTAGTCCAAGCCTAGCCTACGAGCAGTACTTC

V gene: TRBV7-3
D gene: -
J gene: TRBJ1-3
CDR3 protein: CASSLGQPGGNTIYF
CDR3 DNA: TGTGCCAGCAGCTTAGGACAGCCGGGAGGAAACACCATATATTTT

V gene: TRBV5-1
D gene: -
J gene: TRBJ1-1
CDR3 protein: CASRLLLLNTEAFF
CDR3 DNA: TGCGCCAGCAGATTGCTTCTCCTGAACACTGAAGCTTTCTTT

V gene: TRBV5-4
D gene: TRBD1
J gene: TRBJ2-7
CDR3 protein: CASSSAKSGQGTGEQYF
CDR3 DNA: TGTGCCAGCAGCTCGGCGAAATCGGGACAGGGTACGGGTGAGCAGTACTTC

V gene: TRBV7-3
D gene: -
J gene: TRBJ1-2
CDR3 protein: CASSPGGPFRGGYTF
CDR3 DNA: TGTGCCAGCAGCCCAGGTGGACCATTTAGGGGTGGCTACACCTTC

V gene: TRBV19
D gene: TRBD2
J gene: TRBJ2-1
CDR3 protein: CASTISGRADNEQFF
CDR3 DNA: TGTGCCAGTACCATTAGCGGGAGGGCCGACAATGAGCAGTTCTTC

V gene: TRBV23-1
D gene: TRBD1
J gene: TRBJ2-1
CDR3 protein: CANQSALDRAFNEQFF
CDR3 DNA: TGCGCCAACCAAAGCGCTTTGGACAGGGCTTTCAATGAGCAGTTCTTC

V gene: TRBV30
D gene: TRBD2
J gene: TRBJ2-3
CDR3 protein: CAWSEGLGRTDTQYF
CDR3 DNA: TGTGCCTGGAGTGAGGGTCTCGGGAGGACAGATACGCAGTATTTT

V gene: TRBV7-9
D gene: -
J gene: TRBJ1-1
CDR3 protein: CASSLAGGNTEAFF
CDR3 DNA: TGTGCCAGCAGCTTAGCGGGGGGGAACACTGAAGCTTTCTTT

V gene: TRBV5-1
D gene: -
J gene: TRBJ2-1
CDR3 protein: CASSWDGSSYNEQFF
CDR3 DNA: TGCGCCAGCAGCTGGGACGGGAGCTCCTACAATGAGCAGTTCTTC

V gene: TRBV30
D gene: TRBD2
J gene: TRBJ2-2
CDR3 protein: CASNRRGAGELFF
CDR3 DNA: TGTGCCTCCAACCGCCGGGGGGCCGGGGAGCTGTTTTTT

V gene: TRBV19
D gene: -
J gene: TRBJ1-2
CDR3 protein: CASSQPAGSNYGYTF
CDR3 DNA: TGTGCCAGTAGTCAACCCGCAGGTTCCAACTATGGCTACACCTTC

V gene: TRBV7-2
D gene: TRBD1
J gene: TRBJ2-7
CDR3 protein: CASSLETGDLYEQYF
CDR3 DNA: TGTGCCAGCAGCTTAGAGACAGGGGACCTCTACGAGCAGTACTTC

V gene: TRBV6-5
D gene: -
J gene: TRBJ2-7
CDR3 protein: CASRRQETYEQYF
CDR3 DNA: TGTGCCAGCAGACGACAGGAAACCTACGAGCAGTACTTC

V gene: TRBV25-1
D gene: TRBD1
J gene: TRBJ2-2
CDR3 protein: CASTDRENTGELFF
CDR3 DNA: TGTGCCAGCACCGACAGGGAAAACACCGGGGAGCTGTTTTTT

V gene: TRBV2
D gene: -
J gene: TRBJ2-5
CDR3 protein: CASRAQETQYF
CDR3 DNA: TGTGCCAGCAGGGCCCAAGAGACCCAGTACTTC

V gene: TRBV5-1
D gene: -
J gene: TRBJ2-3
CDR3 protein: CASSFGSQAADTQYF
CDR3 DNA: TGCGCCAGCAGCTTCGGGTCCCAAGCGGCGGATACGCAGTATTTT

V gene: TRBV10-2
D gene: -
J gene: TRBJ1-3
CDR3 protein: CASSESTGGNTIYF
CDR3 DNA: TGCGCCAGCAGTGAGTCGACTGGTGGAAACACCATATATTTT

V gene: TRBV25-1
D gene: TRBD2
J gene: TRBJ2-1
CDR3 protein: CASSEEAGGPYEQFF
CDR3 DNA: TGTGCCAGCAGTGAAGAAGCGGGAGGGCCCTATGAGCAGTTCTTC

V gene: TRBV9
D gene: TRBD1
J gene: TRBJ1-1
CDR3 protein: CASSLSTGRAFF
CDR3 DNA: TGTGCCAGCAGCCTATCGACAGGGAGAGCTTTCTTT

V gene: TRBV5-1
D gene: -
J gene: TRBJ1-1
CDR3 protein: CASSSGQFTEAFF
CDR3 DNA: TGCGCCAGCAGCTCCGGACAGTTCACTGAAGCTTTCTTT

V gene: TRBV30
D gene: TRBD2
J gene: TRBJ2-2
CDR3 protein: CASGLAGGTGELFF
CDR3 DNA: TGTGCCTCGGGACTAGCGGGAGGCACCGGGGAGCTGTTTTTT

V gene: TRBV29-1
D gene: TRBD2
J gene: TRBJ2-3
CDR3 protein: CSVDRLAVTDTQYF
CDR3 DNA: TGCAGCGTTGACAGACTAGCGGTTACAGATACGCAGTATTTT

V gene: TRBV7-3
D gene: TRBD1
J gene: TRBJ2-1
CDR3 protein: CASSLSSRRDRGLGNEQFF
CDR3 DNA: TGTGCCAGCAGCCTCAGCAGCAGGCGGGACAGGGGGCTAGGGAATGAGCAGTTCTTC

V gene: TRBV7-2
D gene: -
J gene: TRBJ2-1
CDR3 protein: CASSLHPAYNEQFF
CDR3 DNA: TGTGCCAGCAGCTTGCATCCAGCCTACAATGAGCAGTTCTTC

V gene: TRBV7-3
D gene: -
J gene: TRBJ1-3
CDR3 protein: CASSQLAGNTIYF
CDR3 DNA: TGTGCCAGCAGCCAACTAGCTGGAAACACCATATATTTT

V gene: TRBV18
D gene: -
J gene: TRBJ1-2
CDR3 protein: CASSPTAQRNYGYTF
CDR3 DNA: TGTGCCAGCTCACCAACGGCCCAGCGCAACTATGGCTACACCTTC